This T cell receptor beta chain appears in the sequencing data of a study of CD8+ T cells in alopecia areata. Study-wide context: Each of the treated patients was given oral tofacitinib, 5 to 10 mg twice daily, for moderate-to-severe alopecia areata. Among treated patients, severity was scored by affected scalp area percentage. Study conclusions and caveats: Throughout tofacitinib, many expanded lesional clones continued to persist in scalp and blood. Resident alphabeta T-cell populations of normal skin are likewise subject to sequencing in scalp samples.

This clone occurred once. Antigen unknown. Noted treatment: oral pan-JAK inhibitor, 5-10 mg twice daily. RNA was extracted and reverse transcribed into cDNA as the sequencing template. Assay used: immunoSEQ multiplex PCR; TCRdb lists only in-frame clones, some missing. The table lists 200,000 or so clones, more than 30% of them singletons. The CDR3 consists of 16 residues. The germline V gene has CDR1 GTSNPN and CDR2 SVGIG (reference sequence). Unmatched junction bases numbered 17, after V lost 2 bases and J lost 8 bases. J is TRBJ1-2 and V is TRBV30; 7 bases map to TRBD1. This TCR came from a human donor with alopecia areata. Sequenced material: CD4+ T cells sorted from blood, taken around week 30, from a patient treated with tofacitinib. CDR3: CAWSPLIQTGVRGYTF. The CDR3 DNA is TGTGCCTGGAGTCCCCTGATCCAAACAGGGGTGAGAGGCTACACCTTC.